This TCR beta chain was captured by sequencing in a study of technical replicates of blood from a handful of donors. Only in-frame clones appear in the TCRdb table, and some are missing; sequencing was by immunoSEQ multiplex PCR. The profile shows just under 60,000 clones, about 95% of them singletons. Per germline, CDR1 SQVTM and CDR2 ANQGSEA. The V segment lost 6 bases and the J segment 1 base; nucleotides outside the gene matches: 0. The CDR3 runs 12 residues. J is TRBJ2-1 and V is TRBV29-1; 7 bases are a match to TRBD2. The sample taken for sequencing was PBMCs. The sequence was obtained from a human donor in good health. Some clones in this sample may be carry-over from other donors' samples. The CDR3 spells CSVRESYNEQFF. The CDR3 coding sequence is TGCAGCGTGCGGGAGTCCTACAATGAGCAGTTCTTC.